This TCR beta chain was documented in a study of long-term antiretroviral therapy in people with HIV. The CDR3 spans 14 residues. Germline loops: CDR1 SGHRS, CDR2 YFSETQ. The junction had 2 bases not matched to a gene; V was cut back by 1 base and J by 3 bases. The authors ran the immunoSEQ assay, v3.0, at survey level. TCRdb's copy holds only in-frame clones and misses some; the assay was immunoSEQ multiplex PCR. The sample holds 30,000 to 35,000 clones; approximately 75% are singletons and the top ten take approximately 3.7%. The chain is built from TRBV5-1 and TRBJ2-7; the match to TRBD2 covers 9 bases. This TCR derives from a man aged 45-60 years with HIV. The source material was unsorted PBMCs, sampled 3 years after starting antiretroviral therapy. The DNA of the CDR3 is TGCGCCAGCAGCTTGATGCGGGGGGGCTACGAGCAGTACTTC. It yields the protein CASSLMRGGYEQYF. The full variable domain, with the rest looked up from reference TRBV5-1 and TRBJ2-7, is KAGVTQTPRYLIKTRGQQVTLSCSPISGHRSVSWYQQTPGQGLQFLFEYFSETQRNKGNFPGRFSGRQFSNSRSEMNVSTLELGDSALYLCASSLMRGGYEQYFGPGTRLTVT.